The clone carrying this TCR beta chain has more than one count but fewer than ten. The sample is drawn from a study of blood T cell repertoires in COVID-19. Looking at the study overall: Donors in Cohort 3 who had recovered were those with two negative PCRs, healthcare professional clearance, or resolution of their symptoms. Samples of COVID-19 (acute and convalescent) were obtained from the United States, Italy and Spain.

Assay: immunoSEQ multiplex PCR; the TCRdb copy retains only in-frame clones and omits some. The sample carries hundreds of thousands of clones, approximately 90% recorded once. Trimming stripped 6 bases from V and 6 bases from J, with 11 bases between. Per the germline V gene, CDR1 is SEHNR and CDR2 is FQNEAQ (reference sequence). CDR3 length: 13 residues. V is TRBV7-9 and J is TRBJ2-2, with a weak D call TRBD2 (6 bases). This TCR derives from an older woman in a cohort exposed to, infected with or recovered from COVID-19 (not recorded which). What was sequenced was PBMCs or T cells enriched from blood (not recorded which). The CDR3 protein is CASRQEGPGELFF. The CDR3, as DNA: TGTGCCAGCAGGCAGGAGGGCCCCGGGGAGCTGTTTTTT.